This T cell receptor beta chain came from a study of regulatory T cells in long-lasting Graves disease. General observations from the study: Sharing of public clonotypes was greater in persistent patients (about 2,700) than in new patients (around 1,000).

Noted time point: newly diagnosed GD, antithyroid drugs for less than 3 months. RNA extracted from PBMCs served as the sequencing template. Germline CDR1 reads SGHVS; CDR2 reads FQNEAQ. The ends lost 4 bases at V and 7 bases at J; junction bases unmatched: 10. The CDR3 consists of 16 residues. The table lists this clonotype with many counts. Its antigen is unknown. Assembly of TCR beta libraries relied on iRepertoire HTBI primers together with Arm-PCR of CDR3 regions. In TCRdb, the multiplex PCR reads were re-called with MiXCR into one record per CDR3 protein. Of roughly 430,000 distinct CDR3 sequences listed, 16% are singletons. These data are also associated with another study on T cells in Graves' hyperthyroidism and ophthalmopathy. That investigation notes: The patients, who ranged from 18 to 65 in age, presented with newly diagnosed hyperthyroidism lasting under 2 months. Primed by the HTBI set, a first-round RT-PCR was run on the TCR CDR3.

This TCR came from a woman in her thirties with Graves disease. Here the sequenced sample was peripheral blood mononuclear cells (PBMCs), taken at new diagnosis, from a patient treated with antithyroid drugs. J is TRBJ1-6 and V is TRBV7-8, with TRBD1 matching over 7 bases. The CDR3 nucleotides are TGTGCCAGCAGCTCCCTAGGACAGGAGCCGAATTCACCCCTCCACTTT. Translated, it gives CASSSLGQEPNSPLHF.